These T cell receptor beta chains were read from a single sample in a study of blood T cells in healthy people across ages. TCRdb reprocessed the 5' RACE reads via MiXCR and lists one record per CDR3 protein. Of some 1.8 million distinct CDR3 sequences in the sample, 30% to 40% were seen once. The sequenced material came from blood. The receptors originated from a human donor in good health. Each CDR3 is given with its conserved first and last residue. D genes are given only for firm matches. Only some rows state a clone size, as once, few, many or a class for expanded clones.

J gene: TRBJ1-1
D gene: TRBD1
V gene: TRBV4-1
clone size: NA
CDR3 DNA: TGCGCCAGCAGCCAAGCCCGAAACAGGGGAACCACTGAAGCTTTCTTT
CDR3 protein: CASSQARNRGTTEAFF

J gene: TRBJ2-7
D gene: TRBD2
V gene: TRBV29-1
clone size: many
CDR3 DNA: TGCAGCGCTCCTTTTAGCGGGGGGACCTACGAGCAGTACTTC
CDR3 protein: CSAPFSGGTYEQYF

J gene: TRBJ2-3
D gene: NA
V gene: TRBV11-2
clone size: NA
CDR3 DNA: TGTGCCAGCAGCTCTCACGTAGGGTCAGGAGATACGCAGTATTTT
CDR3 protein: CASSSHVGSGDTQYF

J gene: TRBJ1-5
D gene: TRBD1
V gene: TRBV11-2
clone size: NA
CDR3 DNA: TGTGCCAGCAGCTTAGAGAGGGGACAGGCACCGCATTTT
CDR3 protein: CASSLERGQAPHF

J gene: TRBJ1-1
D gene: TRBD1
V gene: TRBV20-1
clone size: many
CDR3 DNA: TGCAGTGCTCGGACAGGGAACACTGAAGCTTTCTTT
CDR3 protein: CSARTGNTEAFF

J gene: TRBJ1-2
D gene: TRBD1
V gene: TRBV7-8
clone size: once
CDR3 DNA: TGTGCCAGCAGCCTCTCTATCGGGACAGGGGATCGTGCCTATGGCTACACCTTC
CDR3 protein: CASSLSIGTGDRAYGYTF

J gene: TRBJ2-1
D gene: NA
V gene: TRBV9
clone size: NA
CDR3 DNA: TGTGCCAGCAGCGTAGGCGTGAGTGAGCAGTTCTTC
CDR3 protein: CASSVGVSEQFF

J gene: TRBJ1-2
D gene: NA
V gene: TRBV12-3/TRBV12-4
clone size: few
CDR3 DNA: TGTGCCAGCCTTCGAGGCGGGGGGGCTAACTATGGCTACACCTTC
CDR3 protein: CASLRGGGANYGYTF

J gene: TRBJ2-5
D gene: NA
V gene: TRBV27
clone size: NA
CDR3 DNA: TGTGCCAGCAGTCCCCTTCCGGGGCGGGCAGAGACCCAGTACTTC
CDR3 protein: CASSPLPGRAETQYF

J gene: TRBJ1-5
D gene: NA
V gene: TRBV7-2
clone size: NA
CDR3 DNA: TGTGCCAGCAGCACTTTGGGATTAGTTCAGCCCCAGCATTTT
CDR3 protein: CASSTLGLVQPQHF

J gene: TRBJ2-1
D gene: NA
V gene: TRBV9
clone size: few
CDR3 DNA: TGTGCCAGCAGCGTAAGTAGCGAGGTTCACAATGAGCAGTTCTTC
CDR3 protein: CASSVSSEVHNEQFF

J gene: TRBJ2-7
D gene: NA
V gene: TRBV29-1
clone size: NA
CDR3 DNA: TGCAGCGTTGAGTTCCGGGGGACGCCCTACGAGCAGTACTTC
CDR3 protein: CSVEFRGTPYEQYF

J gene: TRBJ1-2
D gene: TRBD1
V gene: TRBV5-5
clone size: NA
CDR3 DNA: TGTGCCAGCAGCTTGCAGACAGGGGAAGCTCGTGGCTACACCTTC
CDR3 protein: CASSLQTGEARGYTF

J gene: TRBJ2-3
D gene: NA
V gene: TRBV7-6
clone size: NA
CDR3 DNA: TGTGCCAGCAGCCAAGCCCCCGGCCCAGATACGCAGTATTTT
CDR3 protein: CASSQAPGPDTQYF

J gene: TRBJ1-5
D gene: NA
V gene: TRBV6-6
clone size: NA
CDR3 DNA: TGTGCCAGCAGAACTGAGGGCAATCAGCCCCAGCATTTT
CDR3 protein: CASRTEGNQPQHF

J gene: TRBJ2-6
D gene: NA
V gene: TRBV4-2
clone size: many
CDR3 DNA: TGTGCCAGCAGCCAAGATCGGGCCGCTGGTAAGGGCAGACCTGGGGCCAACGTCCTGACTTTC
CDR3 protein: CASSQDRAAGKGRPGANVLTF

J gene: TRBJ2-5
D gene: NA
V gene: TRBV7-2
clone size: few
CDR3 DNA: TGTGCCAGCAGCTTAAACTCCTTGGCTCCCCAAGAGACCCAGTACTTC
CDR3 protein: CASSLNSLAPQETQYF

J gene: TRBJ2-1
D gene: TRBD1
V gene: TRBV7-2
clone size: NA
CDR3 DNA: TGTGCCAGCAGTTACTGGACAGGGGCCTACAATGAGCAGTTCTTC
CDR3 protein: CASSYWTGAYNEQFF

J gene: TRBJ1-2
D gene: TRBD1
V gene: TRBV10-2
clone size: NA
CDR3 DNA: TGCGCCAGCAGTGAGTTTATTCGGGGACAGTTAAACTATGGCTACACCTTC
CDR3 protein: CASSEFIRGQLNYGYTF

J gene: TRBJ2-1
D gene: NA
V gene: TRBV12-3/TRBV12-4
clone size: NA
CDR3 DNA: TGTGCCAGCAGCCCTGCTGGCTCACAGGGTGAACATCGGCGGTCCTACAATGAGCAGTTCTTC
CDR3 protein: CASSPAGSQGEHRRSYNEQFF

J gene: TRBJ2-1
D gene: NA
V gene: TRBV24-1
clone size: few
CDR3 DNA: TGTGCCACCAGTGATTTGACAGATTACAATGAGCAGTTCTTC
CDR3 protein: CATSDLTDYNEQFF

J gene: TRBJ2-5
D gene: TRBD2
V gene: TRBV29-1
clone size: NA
CDR3 DNA: TGCGGCGTTGAGGTAGCGGGGATCCAAGAGACCCAGTACTTC
CDR3 protein: CGVEVAGIQETQYF

J gene: TRBJ2-7
D gene: NA
V gene: TRBV28
clone size: many
CDR3 DNA: TGTGCCAGCAGTTTATCGGTGGGAGAGCAGTACTTC
CDR3 protein: CASSLSVGEQYF

J gene: TRBJ2-1
D gene: NA
V gene: TRBV6-4
clone size: NA
CDR3 DNA: TGTGCCAGCAGTGTCGAGGCAGGGAGTGAGCAGTTCTTC
CDR3 protein: CASSVEAGSEQFF

J gene: TRBJ1-2
D gene: NA
V gene: TRBV6-5
clone size: NA
CDR3 DNA: TGTGCCAGCAGTAAGACGGACGACTATGGCTACACCTTC
CDR3 protein: CASSKTDDYGYTF

J gene: TRBJ1-2
D gene: TRBD1
V gene: TRBV7-2
clone size: NA
CDR3 DNA: TGTGCCAGCAGCCAGGGACAGGGGGCCCAGTATGGCTACACCTTC
CDR3 protein: CASSQGQGAQYGYTF

J gene: TRBJ2-3
D gene: TRBD2
V gene: TRBV6-2/TRBV6-3
clone size: few
CDR3 DNA: TGTGCCAGCACACAGCGGGGACCAGATACGCAGTATTTT
CDR3 protein: CASTQRGPDTQYF

J gene: TRBJ2-5
D gene: TRBD2
V gene: TRBV20-1
clone size: few
CDR3 DNA: TGCAGTCTTTACGCCCCAACGGGGGGGCCGGAGACCCAGTACTTC
CDR3 protein: CSLYAPTGGPETQYF

J gene: TRBJ2-1
D gene: NA
V gene: TRBV4-1
clone size: once
CDR3 DNA: TGCGCCAGCAGCCAGGACCCCCTTAGTGAGCAGTTCTTC
CDR3 protein: CASSQDPLSEQFF

J gene: TRBJ2-1
D gene: TRBD1
V gene: TRBV7-6
clone size: few
CDR3 DNA: TGTGCCAGCAGCTTACGTACCGGGACAGTCTACAATGAGCAGTTCTTC
CDR3 protein: CASSLRTGTVYNEQFF

J gene: TRBJ2-3
D gene: NA
V gene: TRBV5-1
clone size: NA
CDR3 DNA: TGCGCCAGCAGCTTGGGAGCAGGGAAAGATACGCAGTATTTT
CDR3 protein: CASSLGAGKDTQYF

J gene: TRBJ1-2
D gene: NA
V gene: TRBV28
clone size: NA
CDR3 DNA: TGTGCCAGCAGTTTCCTGGACAATAACTATGGCTACACCTTC
CDR3 protein: CASSFLDNNYGYTF

J gene: TRBJ2-1
D gene: TRBD1
V gene: TRBV7-7
clone size: few
CDR3 DNA: TGTGCCAGCAGCTTAGGGCGGATGGGCAGGGGGCGACACAATGAGCAGTTCTTC
CDR3 protein: CASSLGRMGRGRHNEQFF

J gene: TRBJ2-7
D gene: NA
V gene: TRBV29-1
clone size: few
CDR3 DNA: TGCAGCGTTGATTCGACACGCCCCCCGGGCTACGAGCAGTACTTC
CDR3 protein: CSVDSTRPPGYEQYF

J gene: TRBJ2-1
D gene: TRBD2
V gene: TRBV20-1
clone size: NA
CDR3 DNA: TGCAGTGCTAGAGATTTCGAGGCTAGCGGGGGCTACAACGAGCAGTTCTTC
CDR3 protein: CSARDFEASGGYNEQFF

J gene: TRBJ1-1
D gene: NA
V gene: TRBV7-8
clone size: NA
CDR3 DNA: TGTGCCAGCAGCTTACATCAGACGAACACTGAAGCTTTCTTT
CDR3 protein: CASSLHQTNTEAFF

J gene: TRBJ1-2
D gene: TRBD1
V gene: TRBV10-3
clone size: NA
CDR3 DNA: TGTGCCATCAGGGAGGGGACAGGGGCTTTCTATGGCTACACCTTC
CDR3 protein: CAIREGTGAFYGYTF

J gene: TRBJ2-5
D gene: NA
V gene: TRBV4-1
clone size: few
CDR3 DNA: TGCGCCAGCAGCCAAGAAATGGGGTGGGACGGGGAGACCCAGTACTTC
CDR3 protein: CASSQEMGWDGETQYF

J gene: TRBJ1-2
D gene: NA
V gene: TRBV20-1
clone size: NA
CDR3 DNA: TGCAGTGCTAGAAGGCGGCAGGACTATGGCTACACCTTC
CDR3 protein: CSARRRQDYGYTF

J gene: TRBJ2-1
D gene: TRBD2
V gene: TRBV5-1
clone size: NA
CDR3 DNA: TGCGCCAGCAGCGGGCCCGTAGCGGGGGTGAACAATGAGCAGTTCTTC
CDR3 protein: CASSGPVAGVNNEQFF

J gene: TRBJ1-1
D gene: NA
V gene: TRBV4-1
clone size: NA
CDR3 DNA: TGCGCCAGCAGCCAAGATCGGGGGCGGTCACTGAGAGTAGAAGCTTTCTTT
CDR3 protein: CASSQDRGRSLRVEAFF

J gene: TRBJ2-1
D gene: TRBD1
V gene: TRBV12-5
clone size: NA
CDR3 DNA: TGTGCTAGTGGGTCGGGACAGATTGACAATGAGCAGTTCTTC
CDR3 protein: CASGSGQIDNEQFF

J gene: TRBJ2-4
D gene: NA
V gene: TRBV7-2
clone size: once
CDR3 DNA: TGTGCCAGCAGCCCGAGAGGGGGGGGCGCGGGGTTGTCCTACAATGAGCAGTACTTC
CDR3 protein: CASSPRGGGAGLSYNEQYF

J gene: TRBJ2-6
D gene: NA
V gene: TRBV5-1
clone size: many
CDR3 DNA: TGCGCCAGCAGCTCAGGGTTCTCCCTCTCTGGGGCCAACGTCCTGACTTTC
CDR3 protein: CASSSGFSLSGANVLTF

J gene: TRBJ1-2
D gene: TRBD1
V gene: TRBV12-3/TRBV12-4
clone size: NA
CDR3 DNA: TGTGCCAGCAGTGAAAGGGGACAGGATCATGGCTACACCTTC
CDR3 protein: CASSERGQDHGYTF

J gene: TRBJ1-5
D gene: TRBD1
V gene: TRBV20-1
clone size: NA
CDR3 DNA: TGCAGTGCTAGGCAAAGTAACAGGGGGCGCGGCAATCAGCCCCAGCATTTT
CDR3 protein: CSARQSNRGRGNQPQHF

J gene: TRBJ1-1
D gene: NA
V gene: TRBV29-1
clone size: few
CDR3 DNA: TGCAGCGTTTTACAGCTCATGAACACTGAAGCTTTCTTT
CDR3 protein: CSVLQLMNTEAFF

J gene: TRBJ2-1
D gene: TRBD2
V gene: TRBV20-1
clone size: few
CDR3 DNA: TGCAGTGCTAGAGATATATGGACTAGCAGCGATGAGCAGTTCTTC
CDR3 protein: CSARDIWTSSDEQFF